This TCR beta chain was identified in a study of tumor-infiltrating lymphocytes in primary liver carcinoma. The CDR3 is made up of 15 amino acids. Per the germline V gene, CDR1 is SGHAT and CDR2 is FQNNGV. The germline V and J ends were trimmed by 5 bases and 7 bases, with 18 bases remaining between them. Study-wide points: Significantly larger top-250-clone fractions were found in tumors than in blood (p = 0.039).

The study extracted blood RNA from unsorted whole blood and also extracted germline DNA. Donors were untreated and chronically infected with HBV. The investigators made TCR beta cDNA from about 510 ng total RNA, using a constant-region primer. TCR beta libraries came from three nested multiplex PCR rounds using slightly modified ARM-PCR. Two initial PCR rounds of around 10 cycles each paired TRBV1-TRBV30 forward primers with a C-beta reverse primer. Via MiXCR, TCRdb re-called the multiplex PCR reads, giving one row per CDR3 protein. The sample holds about 180,000 distinct CDR3 sequences, 60% seen once. This clonotype was seen many times. Its antigen is unidentified.

The sequenced sample was peripheral blood. The chain combines TRBV11-2 with TRBJ2-1; maybe TRBD2 (7 bases). This receptor was identified in a man in his forties or fifties with primary liver carcinoma and hepatitis B virus infection. CDR3 amino acids: CASSPFWGRGNEQFF. In nucleotides, the CDR3 is TGTGCCAGCAGCCCCTTTTGGGGGAGGGGGAATGAGCAGTTCTTC.